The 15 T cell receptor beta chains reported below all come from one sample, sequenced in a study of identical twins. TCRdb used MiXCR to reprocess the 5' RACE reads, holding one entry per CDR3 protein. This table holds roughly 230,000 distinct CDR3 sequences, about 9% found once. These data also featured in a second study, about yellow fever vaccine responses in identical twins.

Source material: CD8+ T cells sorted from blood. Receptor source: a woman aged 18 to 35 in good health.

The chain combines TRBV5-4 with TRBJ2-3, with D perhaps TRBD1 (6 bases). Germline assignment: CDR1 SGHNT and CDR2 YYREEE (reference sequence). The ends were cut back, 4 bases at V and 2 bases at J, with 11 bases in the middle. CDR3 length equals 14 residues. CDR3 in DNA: TGTGCCAGCAGCCGGGACACCTACACAGATACGCAGTATTTT. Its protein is CASSRDTYTDTQYF.

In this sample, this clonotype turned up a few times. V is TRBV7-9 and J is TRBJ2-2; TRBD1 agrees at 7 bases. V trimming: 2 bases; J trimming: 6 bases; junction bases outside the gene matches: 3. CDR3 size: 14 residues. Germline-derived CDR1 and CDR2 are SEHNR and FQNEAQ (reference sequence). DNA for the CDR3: TGTGCCAGCAGCTTACCGGGACAGCCCGGGGAGCTGTTTTTT. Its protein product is CASSLPGQPGELFF.

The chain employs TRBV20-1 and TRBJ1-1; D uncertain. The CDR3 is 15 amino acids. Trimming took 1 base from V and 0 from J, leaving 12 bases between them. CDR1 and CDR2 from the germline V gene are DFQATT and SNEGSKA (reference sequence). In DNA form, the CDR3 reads TGCAGTGCTAGAGCCTCTTCTCAGGTGAACACTGAAGCTTTCTTT. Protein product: CSARASSQVNTEAFF.

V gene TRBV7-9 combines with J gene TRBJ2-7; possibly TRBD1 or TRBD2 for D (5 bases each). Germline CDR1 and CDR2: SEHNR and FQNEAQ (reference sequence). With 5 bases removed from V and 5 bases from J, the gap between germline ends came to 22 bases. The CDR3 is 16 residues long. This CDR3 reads CASSQRDSGAYNEQYF. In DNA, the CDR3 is TGTGCCAGCAGCCAAAGAGATTCCGGGGCCTATAACGAGCAGTACTTC. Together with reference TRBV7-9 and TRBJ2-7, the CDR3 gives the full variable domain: DTGVSQNPRHKITKRGQNVTFRCDPISEHNRLYWYRQTLGQGPEFLTYFQNEAQLEKSRLLSDRFSAERPKGSFSTLEIQRTEQGDSAMYLCASSQRDSGAYNEQYFGPGTRLTVT.

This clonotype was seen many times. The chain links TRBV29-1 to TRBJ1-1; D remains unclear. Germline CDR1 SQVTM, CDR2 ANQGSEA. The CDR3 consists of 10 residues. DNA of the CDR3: TGCAGTGTCAGGAACACTGAAGCTTTCTTT. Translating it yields CSVRNTEAFF.

Here the CDR3 reads CTSSQVENYNEQFF. The CDR3 coding sequence is TGCACCAGCAGCCAAGTTGAGAACTACAATGAGCAGTTCTTC. The genes are TRBV1 and TRBJ2-1. TRBV1 is designated a pseudogene. The CDR3 sequence is 14 residues long.

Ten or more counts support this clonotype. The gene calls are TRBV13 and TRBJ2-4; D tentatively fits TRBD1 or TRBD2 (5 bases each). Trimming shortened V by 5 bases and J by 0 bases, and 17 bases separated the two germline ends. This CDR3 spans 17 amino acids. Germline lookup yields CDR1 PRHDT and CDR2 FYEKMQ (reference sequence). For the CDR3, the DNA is TGTGCCAGCAGCCCCGCCGGGGCTGGATTAGCCAAAAACATTCAGTACTTC. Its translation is CASSPAGAGLAKNIQYF.

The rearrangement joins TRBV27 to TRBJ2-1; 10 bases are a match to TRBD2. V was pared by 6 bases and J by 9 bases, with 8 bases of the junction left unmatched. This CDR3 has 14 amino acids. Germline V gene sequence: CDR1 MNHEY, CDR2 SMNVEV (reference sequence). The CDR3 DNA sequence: TGTGCCAGCAGCCTTAGCGGGAGGTACGGTGAGCAGTTCTTC. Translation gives CASSLSGRYGEQFF.

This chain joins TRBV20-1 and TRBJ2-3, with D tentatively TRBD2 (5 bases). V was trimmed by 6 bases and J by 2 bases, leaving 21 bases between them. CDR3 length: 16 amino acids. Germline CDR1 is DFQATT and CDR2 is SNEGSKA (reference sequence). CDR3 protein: CSATTLADDYTDTQYF. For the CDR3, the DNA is TGCAGTGCCACGACCTTGGCCGACGACTACACAGATACGCAGTATTTT.

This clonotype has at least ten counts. The CDR3 DNA follows: TGCGCCAGCAGCCGGGACAGGGGGCAGGTCTACGAGCAGTACTTC. It codes for CASSRDRGQVYEQYF. The chain recombines TRBV4-1 with TRBJ2-7; 12 positions match TRBD1. This CDR3 contains 15 residues. V shed 4 bases and J 3 bases; nucleotides not matched to a gene: 4. Germline CDR1 is MGHRA and CDR2 is YSYEKL.

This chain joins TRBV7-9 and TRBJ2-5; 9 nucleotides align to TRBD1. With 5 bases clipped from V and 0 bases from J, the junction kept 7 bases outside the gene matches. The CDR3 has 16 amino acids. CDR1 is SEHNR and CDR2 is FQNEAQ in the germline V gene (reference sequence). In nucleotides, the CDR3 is TGTGCCAGCAGCCCTTGGACAGGGGAGTACCAAGAGACCCAGTACTTC. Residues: CASSPWTGEYQETQYF.

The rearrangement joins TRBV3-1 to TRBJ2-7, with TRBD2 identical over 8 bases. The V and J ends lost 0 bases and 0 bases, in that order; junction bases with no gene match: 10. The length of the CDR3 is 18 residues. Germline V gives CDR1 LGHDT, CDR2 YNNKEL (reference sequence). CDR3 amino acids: CASSQDSQLAVSSYEQYF. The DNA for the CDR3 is TGTGCCAGCAGCCAAGATTCCCAACTAGCGGTGAGCTCCTACGAGCAGTACTTC.

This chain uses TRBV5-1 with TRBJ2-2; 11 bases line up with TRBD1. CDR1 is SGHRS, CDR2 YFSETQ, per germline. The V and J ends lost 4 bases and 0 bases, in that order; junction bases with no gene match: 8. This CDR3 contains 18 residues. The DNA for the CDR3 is TGCGCCAGCAGCCCTTCGTGGGGACAGGGGGCGAACACCGGGGAGCTGTTTTTT. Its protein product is CASSPSWGQGANTGELFF. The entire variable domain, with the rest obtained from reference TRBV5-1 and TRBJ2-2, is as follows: KAGVTQTPRYLIKTRGQQVTLSCSPISGHRSVSWYQQTPGQGLQFLFEYFSETQRNKGNFPGRFSGRQFSNSRSEMNVSTLELGDSALYLCASSPSWGQGANTGELFFGEGSRLTVL.

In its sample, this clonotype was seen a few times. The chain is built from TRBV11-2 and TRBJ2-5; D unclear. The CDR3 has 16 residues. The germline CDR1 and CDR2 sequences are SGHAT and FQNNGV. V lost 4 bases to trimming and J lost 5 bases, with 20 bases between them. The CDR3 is CASSSPTSEGMETQYF. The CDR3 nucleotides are TGTGCCAGCAGCTCCCCTACTTCTGAAGGGATGGAGACCCAGTACTTC.

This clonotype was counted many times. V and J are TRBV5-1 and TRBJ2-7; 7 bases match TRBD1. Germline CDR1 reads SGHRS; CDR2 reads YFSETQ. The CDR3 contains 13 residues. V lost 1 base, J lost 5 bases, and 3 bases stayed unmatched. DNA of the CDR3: TGCGCCAGCAGCTTGTGGGACAGCGACGAGCAGTACTTC. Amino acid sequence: CASSLWDSDEQYF.